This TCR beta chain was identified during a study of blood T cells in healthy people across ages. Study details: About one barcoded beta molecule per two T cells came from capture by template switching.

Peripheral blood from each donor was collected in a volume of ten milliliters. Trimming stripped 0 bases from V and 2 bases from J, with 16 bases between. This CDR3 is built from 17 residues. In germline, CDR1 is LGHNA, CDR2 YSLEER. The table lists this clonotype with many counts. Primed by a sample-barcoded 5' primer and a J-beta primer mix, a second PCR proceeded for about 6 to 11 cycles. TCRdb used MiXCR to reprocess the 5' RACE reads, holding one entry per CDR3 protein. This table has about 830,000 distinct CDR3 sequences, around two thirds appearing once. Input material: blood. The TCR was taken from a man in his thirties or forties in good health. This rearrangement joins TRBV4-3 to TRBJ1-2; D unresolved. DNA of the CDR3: TGCGCCAGCAGCCAAGAATGGGATTTTTGGGTCAACTATGGCTACACCTTC. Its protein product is CASSQEWDFWVNYGYTF.